This TCR beta chain is from a study of cytomegalovirus exposure and HLA in healthy donors. PCR primers comprised 60 Vbeta and 13 Jbeta primers. Assay used: immunoSEQ multiplex PCR; TCRdb lists only in-frame clones, some missing. In all, the sample yields fewer than 250,000 clones. Germline V gene lookup returns CDR1 SGDLS and CDR2 YYNGEE. The trim removed 3 bases at V and 5 bases at J, leaving 2 bases unmatched. This CDR3 comprises 15 residues. As regards this clone: Antigen specificity is unknown.

Study observations and caveats: Productive status was seen about 87% or about 30% of the time for most TCR beta V segments in an earlier analysis.

The source of this sequence is a woman aged 30 to 39 in good health and CMV-seropositive. The chain is built from TRBV9 and TRBJ2-5; 15 nucleotides agree with TRBD2. Input material: PBMCs. CDR3 nucleotides: TGTGCCAGCAGCGGAGGACTAGCGGGAGGGGAGACCCAGTACTTC. Protein product: CASSGGLAGGETQYF. The variable domain in full, with the rest retrieved from reference TRBV9 and TRBJ2-5, is DSGVTQTPKHLITATGQRVTLRCSPRSGDLSVYWYQQSLDQGLQFLIQYYNGEERAKGNILERFSAQQFPDLHSELNLSSLELGDSALYFCASSGGLAGGETQYFGPGTRLLVL.